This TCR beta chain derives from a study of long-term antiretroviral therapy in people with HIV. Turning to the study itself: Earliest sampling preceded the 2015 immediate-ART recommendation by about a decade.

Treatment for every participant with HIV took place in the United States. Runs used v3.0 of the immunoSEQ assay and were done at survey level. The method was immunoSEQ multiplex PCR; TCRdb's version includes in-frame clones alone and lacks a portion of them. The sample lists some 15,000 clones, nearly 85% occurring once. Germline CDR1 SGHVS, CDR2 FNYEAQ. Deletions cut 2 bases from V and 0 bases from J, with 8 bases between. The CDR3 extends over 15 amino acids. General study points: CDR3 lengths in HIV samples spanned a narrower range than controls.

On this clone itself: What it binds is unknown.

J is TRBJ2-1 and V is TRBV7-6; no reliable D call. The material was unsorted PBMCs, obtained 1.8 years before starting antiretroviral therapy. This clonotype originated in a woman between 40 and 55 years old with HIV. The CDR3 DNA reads TGTGCCAGCAGCTTAATCGAAAGCTCCTACAATGAGCAGTTCTTC. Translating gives CASSLIESSYNEQFF.